These 17 T cell receptor beta chains were all obtained from the same sample, sequenced in a study of control samples from healthy donors and cancer patients. TCRdb's copy holds only in-frame clones and misses some; the assay was immunoSEQ multiplex PCR. The sample lists 95,000 to 150,000 clones, approximately 90% occurring once. Material for sequencing was blood. The receptors here all came from a woman younger than 35 in good health.

The CDR3 DNA reads as TGTGCCAGCAGCCATCGACCTAAGGGGGTTGGGGCCAACGTCCTGACTTTC. This codes for CASSHRPKGVGANVLTF. This chain links TRBV3-1 (or the pseudogene TRBV3-2) with TRBJ2-6; possibly TRBD1 for D (6 bases). CDR3 length: 17 residues. Germline V gives CDR1 LGHDT, CDR2 YNNKEL (reference sequence). V dropped 3 bases and J dropped 3 bases, with 15 bases sitting between them.

The CDR3 DNA reads TGTGCCACCAGTGATTTGCTCGAGAGTGAAGCTTTCTTT. Its protein is CATSDLLESEAFF. The V and J genes are TRBV24-1 and TRBJ1-1; D is undetermined. The CDR3 spans 13 residues. The V gene's germline CDR1 is KGHDR and CDR2 SFDVKD. Trimming took 0 bases from V and 7 from J, leaving 8 bases between them.

By its share, this clone is medium-sized. The CDR3 DNA sequence: TGCAGCGTTGTTGGAGGAATCTATGGCTACACCTTC. The encoded protein is CSVVGGIYGYTF. This chain links TRBV29-1 with TRBJ1-2; D not certain. Germline CDR1 reads SQVTM; CDR2 reads ANQGSEA. The CDR3 sequence is 12 residues long. V dropped 4 bases and J dropped 4 bases, with 10 bases sitting between them.

This chain links TRBV12-5 with TRBJ1-1; unclear D gene. The CDR3 is 13 residues long. Germline V CDR1 and CDR2: LGHNT, FRNRAP. V was trimmed by 7 bases and J by 1 base, leaving 10 bases between them. CDR3 sequence: CASAVKTNTEAFF. The CDR3 DNA sequence: TGTGCTAGTGCTGTAAAAACGAACACTGAAGCTTTCTTT.

V and J are TRBV4-1 and TRBJ2-7; tentatively, D is TRBD2 (6 bases). The germline V gene encodes CDR1 MGHRA and CDR2 YSYEKL. The CDR3 is 16 amino acids. V lost 1 base and J lost 0, with 13 bases in between. The DNA for the CDR3 is TGCGCCAGCAGCCAAGCCCCCTCGCGGGGCTCCTACGAGCAGTACTTC. It is translated as CASSQAPSRGSYEQYF.

The sample holds one count of this clone. This chain connects TRBV7-9 to TRBJ2-7; TRBD1 agrees at 11 bases. Trimming at V came to 2 bases and at J to 5 bases, leaving 8 bases not matched to a gene. Germline CDR1 and CDR2: SEHNR and FQNEAQ (reference sequence). The CDR3 has 16 amino acids. CDR3 sequence reads: CASSLKWRTGGDEQYF. The CDR3 DNA reads TGTGCCAGCAGCTTAAAGTGGAGGACAGGGGGCGACGAGCAGTACTTC.

This clone occurred once. The chain carries TRBV24-1 and TRBJ2-5; D is perhaps TRBD1 (6 bases). The CDR3 runs to 15 residues. Trimming cost V 3 bases and J 4 bases, with 14 bases left between them. The germline gives CDR1 KGHDR, CDR2 SFDVKD. The CDR3 loop is CATSDHLGGPETQYF. As DNA, the CDR3 is TGTGCCACCAGTGATCACCTAGGGGGTCCAGAGACCCAGTACTTC.

The rearrangement uses TRBV4-1 and TRBJ2-1, with D unresolved. The CDR3 consists of 13 residues. Germline values: CDR1 MGHRA, CDR2 YSYEKL. Trimming stripped 1 base from V and 7 bases from J, with 8 bases between. The CDR3 sequence: CASSQVNANEQFF. CDR3 nucleotide sequence: TGCGCCAGCAGCCAAGTTAATGCAAATGAGCAGTTCTTC.

This sequence joins TRBV5-4 and TRBJ1-4, with TRBD1 matching over 8 bases. The CDR3 is 14 residues long. CDR1 and CDR2 (germline): SGHNT, YYREEE (reference sequence). The trim removed 3 bases at V and 7 bases at J, leaving 5 bases unmatched. CDR3 protein: CASSSRGQGEKLFF. The CDR3, as DNA: TGTGCCAGCAGCTCCAGGGGGCAGGGTGAAAAACTGTTTTTT.

This chain connects TRBV19 to TRBJ1-1; 7 bases line up with TRBD1. This CDR3 spans 18 amino acids. V was clipped by 0 bases and J by 2 bases; unmatched bases: 12. Germline values: CDR1 LNHDA, CDR2 SQIVND (reference sequence). The CDR3 coding sequence is TGTGCCAGTAGTATAGATCCCCGTGACAGGGCTCGAAACACTGAAGCTTTCTTT. It codes for CASSIDPRDRARNTEAFF.

CDR3: CASRTQGAPGQYF. The CDR3 DNA is TGTGCCAGCAGAACTCAGGGGGCCCCGGGGCAGTACTTC. The V and J genes are TRBV27 and TRBJ2-7, with 8 positions matching TRBD1. Per germline, CDR1 MNHEY and CDR2 SMNVEV (reference sequence). This CDR3 spans 13 amino acids. The J segment lost 9 bases and the V segment lost 6 bases, leaving 10 bases of the junction unmatched.

The V and J genes are TRBV7-2 and TRBJ1-1; D unresolved. The CDR3 is 14 residues long. CDR1 is SGHTA and CDR2 is FQGNSA in the germline V gene. V lost 5 bases and J 3 bases, leaving 13 bases between the germline ends. CDR3 bases: TGTGCCAGCAGCCTGAGCGGTCTGGACACTGAAGCTTTCTTT. It is translated as CASSLSGLDTEAFF.

This clone was observed a handful of times. The V gene is TRBV2, the J gene TRBJ1-5, with D uncertain. The CDR3 consists of 14 residues. Trimming took 6 bases from V and 5 from J, leaving 14 bases between them. Germline V CDR1 and CDR2: SNHLY, FYNNEI. The CDR3 region is CASRSIYGYQPQHF. The CDR3 DNA reads TGTGCCAGCAGGTCCATCTATGGTTATCAGCCCCAGCATTTT. The complete variable domain, with remaining parts taken from reference TRBV2 and TRBJ1-5, reads EPEVTQTPSHQVTQMGQEVILRCVPISNHLYFYWYRQILGQKVEFLVSFYNNEISEKSEIFDDQFSVERPDGSNFTLKIRSTKLEDSAMYFCASRSIYGYQPQHFGDGTRLSIL.

The genes are TRBV3-1 (or the pseudogene TRBV3-2) and TRBJ1-5, with 9 bases that match TRBD1. The germline V gene encodes CDR1 LGHDT and CDR2 YNNKEL (reference sequence). This CDR3 has 19 amino acids. V gave up 0 bases and J gave up 4 bases; unmatched junction bases: 13. CDR3 region: CASSQDVLLGDRANQPQHF. CDR3 DNA sequence: TGTGCCAGCAGCCAAGACGTCCTTCTCGGGGACAGGGCAAATCAGCCCCAGCATTTT.

V is TRBV10-3 and J is TRBJ2-7, with D maybe TRBD2 (7 bases). The CDR3 loop spans 16 amino acids. Per the germline V gene, CDR1 is ENHRY and CDR2 is SYGVKD. Trimming pared 0 bases from V and 0 bases from J, leaving 12 bases between. DNA of the CDR3: TGTGCCATCAGTGAGTCCCCGGGGGGCCCCTCCTACGAGCAGTACTTC. It is translated as CAISESPGGPSYEQYF.

The rearrangement joins TRBV4-3 to TRBJ2-2, with D unclear. Deletions cut 1 base from V and 0 bases from J, with 18 bases between. The CDR3 covers 19 residues. Per the germline V gene, CDR1 is LGHNA and CDR2 is YSLEER. As DNA, the CDR3 is TGCGCCAGCAGCCAAGGCCTAGGTTGGGTGGGGACGAACACCGGGGAGCTGTTTTTT. Translating it yields CASSQGLGWVGTNTGELFF.

This clone was recorded only once. The chain employs TRBV5-6 and TRBJ2-5; D possibly uses TRBD1 or TRBD2 (5 bases each). The germline V and J ends were trimmed by 4 bases and 1 base, with 14 bases remaining between them. CDR3 length: 15 amino acids. Germline lookup yields CDR1 SGHDT and CDR2 YYEEEE. The DNA of the CDR3 is TGTGCCAGCAGCAGGGACCGGGCGCTCCAAGAGACCCAGTACTTC. Protein product: CASSRDRALQETQYF. Full variable domain (remainder filled in from reference TRBV5-6 and TRBJ2-5): DAGVTQSPTHLIKTRGQQVTLRCSPKSGHDTVSWYQQALGQGPQFIFQYYEEEERQRGNFPDRFSGHQFPNYSSELNVNALLLGDSALYLCASSRDRALQETQYFGPGTRLLVL.